These 11 T cell receptor beta chains were all obtained from the same sample, sequenced in a study of T cells after yellow fever vaccination. Each CDR3 protein gets one entry after TCRdb re-called the 5' RACE reads with MiXCR. The sample has some 340,000 distinct CDR3 sequences; over 8.5% are singletons. The material was CD4+ T cells sorted from PBMCs, obtained 45 days after the yellow fever booster vaccination. All receptors derive from a man aged 18 to 30 who received the YFV17D yellow fever vaccine.

This clonotype was observed a handful of times. This chain links TRBV10-3 with TRBJ1-5, with a weak D call TRBD1 (6 bases). The V gene lost 3 bases and the J gene lost 6 bases, with 12 bases spanning the gap. The CDR3 spans 14 residues. Germline CDR1 and CDR2: ENHRY and SYGVKD. The CDR3 DNA sequence: TGTGCCATCAGTGACGTTGGGGGGCTTCAGCCCCAGCATTTT. Protein: CAISDVGGLQPQHF.

DNA for the CDR3: TGTGCCAGCAGCTTAACACTGGGGGCGTATGAAAAACTGTTTTTT. It encodes CASSLTLGAYEKLFF. V is TRBV11-2 and J is TRBJ1-4; possible D gene TRBD1, 6 bases. The V end was cut by 2 bases, the J end by 6 bases, with 13 bases between. The length of the CDR3 is 15 residues. Germline V gives CDR1 SGHAT, CDR2 FQNNGV. Full variable domain (rest looked up from reference TRBV11-2 and TRBJ1-4): EAGVAQSPRYKIIEKRQSVAFWCNPISGHATLYWYQQILGQGPKLLIQFQNNGVVDDSQLPKDRFSAERLKGVDSTLKIQPAKLEDSAVYLCASSLTLGAYEKLFFGSGTQLSVL.

This clonotype has only a few counts. The genes are TRBV11-1 and TRBJ2-1; 7 positions match TRBD1. The V and J ends lost 6 bases and 5 bases, in that order; junction bases with no gene match: 13. Germline assignment: CDR1 SGHAT and CDR2 FQDESV (reference sequence). This CDR3 comprises 16 residues. The CDR3 bases are TGTGCCAGCAGTCTCAGGGGCACAGGGGCCCACAATGAGCAGTTCTTC. It specifies CASSLRGTGAHNEQFF. Combining the CDR3 with reference TRBV11-1 and TRBJ2-1 gives the whole variable domain EAEVAQSPRYKITEKSQAVAFWCDPISGHATLYWYRQILGQGPELLVQFQDESVVDDSQLPKDRFSAERLKGVDSTLKIQPAELGDSAMYLCASSLRGTGAHNEQFFGPGTRLTVL.

This clonotype appeared many times. CDR3 nucleotides: TGCAGCGTTGACGGACTAGCGGGGGGATCCGGGGAGCTGTTTTTT. It translates to CSVDGLAGGSGELFF. This chain connects TRBV29-1 to TRBJ2-2, with TRBD2 matching over 14 bases. The J segment lost 6 bases and the V segment lost 3 bases, leaving 3 bases of the junction unmatched. Germline V gives CDR1 SQVTM, CDR2 ANQGSEA. The CDR3 spans 15 residues.

This chain links TRBV5-1 with TRBJ1-3; 9 positions match TRBD1. CDR3 length: 16 amino acids. Germline CDR1 reads SGHRS; CDR2 reads YFSETQ. J was trimmed by 1 base and V by 4 bases; bases with no gene match: 6. The CDR3 bases are TGCGCCAGCAGCCCCGGGACAGGGAGGTCTGGAAACACCATATATTTT. Its protein is CASSPGTGRSGNTIYF.

This clonotype occurred a few times. V gene TRBV20-1 combines with J gene TRBJ2-5; D gene ambiguous. The CDR3 has 12 amino acids. Trimming took 6 bases from V and 4 from J, leaving 12 bases between them. Germline values: CDR1 DFQATT, CDR2 SNEGSKA (reference sequence). In nucleotides, the CDR3 is TGCAGTGCGAGAAGAGTCGGAGAGACCCAGTACTTC. Amino acid sequence: CSARRVGETQYF.

This clonotype was seen a handful of times. The CDR3 here is CASSSSGGFGETQYF. In DNA form, the CDR3 reads TGTGCCAGCAGCTCCAGCGGGGGATTTGGTGAGACCCAGTACTTC. The rearrangement links TRBV7-3 to TRBJ2-5; TRBD2 aligns across 8 bases. Germline V gene sequence: CDR1 SGHTA, CDR2 FQGTGA. CDR3 length equals 15 residues. The V segment lost 4 bases and the J segment 5 bases; nucleotides outside the gene matches: 9.

In its sample, this clonotype was seen many times. The V and J genes are TRBV7-2 and TRBJ2-5; TRBD1 matches 10 bases. CDR3 length equals 15 residues. Germline CDR1 SGHTA, CDR2 FQGNSA. J lost 1 base, V lost 4 bases, and 3 bases had no gene match. As DNA, the CDR3 is TGTGCCAGCAGCTCCCGGACAGGGGGCCAAGAGACCCAGTACTTC. Amino acid sequence: CASSSRTGGQETQYF.

The rearrangement links TRBV20-1 to TRBJ2-1; D ambiguous. This CDR3 has 12 residues. V shed 6 bases and J shed 3 bases, with 9 bases lying between them. Germline CDR1 is DFQATT and CDR2 is SNEGSKA (reference sequence). Here the CDR3 DNA reads TGCAGTGCCCCCACGGGCTACAATGAGCAGTTCTTC. Translating gives CSAPTGYNEQFF.

This clonotype was seen only a few times. This chain joins TRBV20-1 and TRBJ1-2; D is ambiguous. The germline CDR1 and CDR2 sequences are DFQATT and SNEGSKA (reference sequence). Trimming took 2 bases from V and 0 from J, leaving 7 bases between them. This CDR3 is built from 13 residues. This CDR3 reads CSARRGTNYGYTF. DNA of the CDR3: TGCAGTGCTAGAAGAGGCACTAACTATGGCTACACCTTC.

In this sample, this clonotype turned up a few times. The chain couples TRBV3-1 to TRBJ2-5; possibly TRBD2 for D (6 bases). Germline CDR1 is LGHDT and CDR2 is YNNKEL (reference sequence). Trimming pared 0 bases from V and 5 bases from J, leaving 13 bases between. This CDR3 is built from 15 residues. This CDR3 is CASSQDTRGVETQYF. CDR3 DNA: TGTGCCAGCAGCCAAGACACGCGGGGCGTCGAGACCCAGTACTTC.